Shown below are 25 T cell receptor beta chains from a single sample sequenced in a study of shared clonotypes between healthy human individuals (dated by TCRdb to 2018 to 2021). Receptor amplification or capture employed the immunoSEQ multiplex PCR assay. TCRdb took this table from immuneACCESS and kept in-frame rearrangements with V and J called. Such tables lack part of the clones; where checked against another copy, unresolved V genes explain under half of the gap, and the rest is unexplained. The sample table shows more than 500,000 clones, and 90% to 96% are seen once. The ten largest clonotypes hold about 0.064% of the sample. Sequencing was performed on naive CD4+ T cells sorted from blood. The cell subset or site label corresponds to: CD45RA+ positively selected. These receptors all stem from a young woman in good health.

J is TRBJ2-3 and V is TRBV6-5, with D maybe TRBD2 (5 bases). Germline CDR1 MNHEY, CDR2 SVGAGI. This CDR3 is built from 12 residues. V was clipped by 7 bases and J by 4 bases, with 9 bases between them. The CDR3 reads CASKGSSDTQYF. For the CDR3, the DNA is TGTGCCAGCAAAGGGAGTTCAGATACGCAGTATTTT.

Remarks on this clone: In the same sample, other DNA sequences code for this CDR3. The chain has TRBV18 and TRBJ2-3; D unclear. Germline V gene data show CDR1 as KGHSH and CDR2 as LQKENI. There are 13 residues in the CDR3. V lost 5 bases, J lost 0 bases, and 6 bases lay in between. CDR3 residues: CASSSTSTDTQYF. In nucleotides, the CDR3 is TGTGCCAGCTCATCAACAAGCACAGATACGCAGTATTTT.

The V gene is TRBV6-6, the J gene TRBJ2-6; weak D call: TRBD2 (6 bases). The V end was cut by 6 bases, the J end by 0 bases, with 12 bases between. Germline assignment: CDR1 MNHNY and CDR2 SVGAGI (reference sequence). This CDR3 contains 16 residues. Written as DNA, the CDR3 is TGTGCCAGCAGAAACGCGGGAACCTCTGGGGCCAACGTCCTGACTTTC. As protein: CASRNAGTSGANVLTF.

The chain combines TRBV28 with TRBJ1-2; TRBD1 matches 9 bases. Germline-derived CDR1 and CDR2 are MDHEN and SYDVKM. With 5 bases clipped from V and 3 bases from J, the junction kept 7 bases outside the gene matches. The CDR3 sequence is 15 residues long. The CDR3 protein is CASSQQGAMDYGYTF. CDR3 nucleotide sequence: TGTGCCAGCAGTCAACAGGGGGCGATGGACTATGGCTACACCTTC.

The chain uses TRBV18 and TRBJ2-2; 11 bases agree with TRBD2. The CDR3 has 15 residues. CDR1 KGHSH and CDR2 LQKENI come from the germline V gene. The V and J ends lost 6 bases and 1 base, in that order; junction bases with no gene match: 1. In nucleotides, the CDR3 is TGTGCCAGCTCCGGGACTAGCGGGAACACCGGGGAGCTGTTTTTT. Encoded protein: CASSGTSGNTGELFF.

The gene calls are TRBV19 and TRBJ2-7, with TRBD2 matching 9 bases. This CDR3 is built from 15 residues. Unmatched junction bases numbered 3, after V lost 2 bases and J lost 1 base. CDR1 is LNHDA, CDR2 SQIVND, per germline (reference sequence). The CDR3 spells CASSIRSGGSYEQYF. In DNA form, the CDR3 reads TGTGCCAGTAGTATAAGGAGCGGGGGGTCCTACGAGCAGTACTTC. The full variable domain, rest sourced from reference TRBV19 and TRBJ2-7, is DGGITQSPKYLFRKEGQNVTLSCEQNLNHDAMYWYRQDPGQGLRLIYYSQIVNDFQKGDIAEGYSVSREKKESFPLTVTSAQKNPTAFYLCASSIRSGGSYEQYFGPGTRLTVT.

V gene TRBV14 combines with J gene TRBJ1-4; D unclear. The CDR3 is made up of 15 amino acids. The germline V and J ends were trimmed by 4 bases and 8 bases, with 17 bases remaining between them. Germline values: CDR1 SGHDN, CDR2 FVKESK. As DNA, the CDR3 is TGTGCCAGCAGCCGTCGGACCTTTAAAGGCGAAAAACTGTTTTTT. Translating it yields CASSRRTFKGEKLFF.

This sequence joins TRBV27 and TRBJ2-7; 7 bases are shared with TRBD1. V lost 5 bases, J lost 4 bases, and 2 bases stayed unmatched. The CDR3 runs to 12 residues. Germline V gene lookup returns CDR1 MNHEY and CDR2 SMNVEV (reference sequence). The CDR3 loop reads CASSHRGYEQYF. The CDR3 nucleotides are TGTGCCAGCAGTCACAGGGGATACGAGCAGTACTTC.

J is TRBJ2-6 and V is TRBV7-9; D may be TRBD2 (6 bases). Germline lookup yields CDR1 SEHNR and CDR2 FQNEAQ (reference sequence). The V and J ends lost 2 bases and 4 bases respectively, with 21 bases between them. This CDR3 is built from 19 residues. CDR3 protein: CASSLSPVEGPRGANVLTF. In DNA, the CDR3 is TGTGCCAGCAGCTTATCCCCTGTGGAGGGACCGAGAGGGGCCAACGTCCTGACTTTC.

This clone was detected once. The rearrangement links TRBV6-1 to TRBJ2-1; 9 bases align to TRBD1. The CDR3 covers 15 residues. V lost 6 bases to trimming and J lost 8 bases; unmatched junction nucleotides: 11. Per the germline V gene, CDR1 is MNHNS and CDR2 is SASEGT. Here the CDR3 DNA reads TGTGCCAGCAGACCACCGGGACAGGGTAGGTATGAGCAGTTCTTC. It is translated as CASRPPGQGRYEQFF.

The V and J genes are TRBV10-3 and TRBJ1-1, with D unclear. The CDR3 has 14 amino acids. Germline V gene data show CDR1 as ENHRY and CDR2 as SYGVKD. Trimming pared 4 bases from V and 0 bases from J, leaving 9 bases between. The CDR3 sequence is CAISVAILNTEAFF. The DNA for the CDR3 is TGTGCCATCAGTGTTGCGATACTGAACACTGAAGCTTTCTTT.

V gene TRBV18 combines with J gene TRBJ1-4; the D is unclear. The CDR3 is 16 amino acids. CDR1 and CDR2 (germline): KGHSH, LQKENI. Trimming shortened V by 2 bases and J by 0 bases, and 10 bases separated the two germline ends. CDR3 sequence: CASSPSAAATNEKLFF. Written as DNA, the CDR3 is TGTGCCAGCTCACCATCCGCTGCAGCAACTAATGAAAAACTGTTTTTT.

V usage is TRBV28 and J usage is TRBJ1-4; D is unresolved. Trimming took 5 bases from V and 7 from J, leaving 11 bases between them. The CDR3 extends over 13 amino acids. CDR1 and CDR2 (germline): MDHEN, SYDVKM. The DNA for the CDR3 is TGTGCCAGCAGTGACCCCGGGTCTGAAAAACTGTTTTTT. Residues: CASSDPGSEKLFF.

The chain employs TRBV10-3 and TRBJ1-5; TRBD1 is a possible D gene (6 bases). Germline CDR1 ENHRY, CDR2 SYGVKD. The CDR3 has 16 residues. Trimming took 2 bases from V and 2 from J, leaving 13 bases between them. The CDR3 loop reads CAISELFPGGNQPQHF. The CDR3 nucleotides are TGTGCCATCAGTGAGCTATTTCCAGGGGGCAATCAGCCCCAGCATTTT.

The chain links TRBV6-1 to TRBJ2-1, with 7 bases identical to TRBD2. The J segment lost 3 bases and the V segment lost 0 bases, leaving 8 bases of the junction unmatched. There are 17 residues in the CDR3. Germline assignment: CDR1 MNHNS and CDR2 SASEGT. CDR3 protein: CASSEATGTTLYNEQFF. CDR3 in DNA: TGTGCCAGCAGTGAAGCCACCGGGACTACCCTCTACAATGAGCAGTTCTTC.

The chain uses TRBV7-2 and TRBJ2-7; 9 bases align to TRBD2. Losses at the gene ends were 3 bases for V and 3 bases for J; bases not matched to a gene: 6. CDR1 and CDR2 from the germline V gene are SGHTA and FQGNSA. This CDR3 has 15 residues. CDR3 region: CASSFRRGGDYEQYF. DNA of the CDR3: TGTGCCAGCAGCTTCCGGCGGGGGGGCGACTACGAGCAGTACTTC.

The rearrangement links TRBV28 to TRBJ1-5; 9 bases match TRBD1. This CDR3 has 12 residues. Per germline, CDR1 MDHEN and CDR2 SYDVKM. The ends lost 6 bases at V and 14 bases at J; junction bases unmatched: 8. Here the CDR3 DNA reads TGTGCCAGCAGAAGGACAGGGGCGCCGGAGCATTTT. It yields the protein CASRRTGAPEHF.

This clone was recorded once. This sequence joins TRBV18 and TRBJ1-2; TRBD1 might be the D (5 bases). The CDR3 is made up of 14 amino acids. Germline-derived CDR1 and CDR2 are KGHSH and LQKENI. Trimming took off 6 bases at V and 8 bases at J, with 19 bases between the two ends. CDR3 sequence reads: CASSPGDFLEGYTF. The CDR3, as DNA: TGTGCCAGCTCGCCCGGGGACTTTCTCGAGGGCTACACCTTC.

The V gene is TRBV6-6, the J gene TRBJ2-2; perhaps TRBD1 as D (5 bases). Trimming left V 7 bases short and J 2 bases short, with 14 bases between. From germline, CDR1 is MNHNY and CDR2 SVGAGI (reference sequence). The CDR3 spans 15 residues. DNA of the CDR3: TGTGCCAGCAACGGCGGCAGGGCAAACACCGGGGAGCTGTTTTTT. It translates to CASNGGRANTGELFF.

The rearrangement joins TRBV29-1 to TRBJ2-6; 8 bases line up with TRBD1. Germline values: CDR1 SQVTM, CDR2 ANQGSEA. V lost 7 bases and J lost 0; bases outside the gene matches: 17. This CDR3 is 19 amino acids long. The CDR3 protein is CSAGSNSGTGNSGANVLTF. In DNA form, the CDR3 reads TGCAGCGCCGGCTCAAATTCCGGGACAGGCAACTCTGGGGCCAACGTCCTGACTTTC.

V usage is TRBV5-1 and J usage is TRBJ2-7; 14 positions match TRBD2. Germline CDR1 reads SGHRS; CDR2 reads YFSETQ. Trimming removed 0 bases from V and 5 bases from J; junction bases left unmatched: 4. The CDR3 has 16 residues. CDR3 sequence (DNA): TGCGCCAGCAGCTTGGGGGGGACTAGCGGGAGCAACGAGCAGTACTTC. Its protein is CASSLGGTSGSNEQYF.

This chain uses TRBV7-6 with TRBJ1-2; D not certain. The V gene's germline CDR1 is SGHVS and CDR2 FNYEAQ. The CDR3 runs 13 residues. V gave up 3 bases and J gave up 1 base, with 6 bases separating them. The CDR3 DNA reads TGTGCCAGCAGCTTGACGGATAACTATGGCTACACCTTC. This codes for CASSLTDNYGYTF.

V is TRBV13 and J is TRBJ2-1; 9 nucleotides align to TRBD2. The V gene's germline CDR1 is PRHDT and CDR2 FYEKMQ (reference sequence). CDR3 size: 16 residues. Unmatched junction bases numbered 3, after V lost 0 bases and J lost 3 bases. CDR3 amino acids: CASSLGGSGSYNEQFF. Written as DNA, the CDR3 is TGTGCCAGCAGCTTAGGGGGTAGCGGGAGCTACAATGAGCAGTTCTTC.

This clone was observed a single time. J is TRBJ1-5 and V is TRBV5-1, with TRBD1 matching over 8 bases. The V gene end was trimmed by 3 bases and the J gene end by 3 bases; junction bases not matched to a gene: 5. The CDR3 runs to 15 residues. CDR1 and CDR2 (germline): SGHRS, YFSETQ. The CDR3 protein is CASSWGTGYNQPQHF. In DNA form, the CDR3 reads TGCGCCAGCAGCTGGGGGACAGGATACAATCAGCCCCAGCATTTT.

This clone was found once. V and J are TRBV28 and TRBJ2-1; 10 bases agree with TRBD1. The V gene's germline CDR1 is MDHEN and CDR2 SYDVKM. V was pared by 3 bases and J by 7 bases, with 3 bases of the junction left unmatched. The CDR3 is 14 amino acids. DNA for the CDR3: TGTGCCAGCAGTTTGGGACAGGGGAAAAATGAGCAGTTCTTC. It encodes CASSLGQGKNEQFF.